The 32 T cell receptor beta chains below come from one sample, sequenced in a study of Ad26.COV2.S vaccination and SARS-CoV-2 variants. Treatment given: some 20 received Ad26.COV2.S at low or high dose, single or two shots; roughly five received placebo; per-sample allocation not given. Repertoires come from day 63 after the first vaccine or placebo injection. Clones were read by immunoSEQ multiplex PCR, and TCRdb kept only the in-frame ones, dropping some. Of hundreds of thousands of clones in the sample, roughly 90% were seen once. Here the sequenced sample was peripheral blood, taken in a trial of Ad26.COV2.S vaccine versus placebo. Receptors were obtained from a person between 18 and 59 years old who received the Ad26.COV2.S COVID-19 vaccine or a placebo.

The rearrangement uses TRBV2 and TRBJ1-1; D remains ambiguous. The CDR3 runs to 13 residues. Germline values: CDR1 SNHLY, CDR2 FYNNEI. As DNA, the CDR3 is TGTGCTCAGCGAGGAGTTATGAACACTGAAGCTTTCTTT. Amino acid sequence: CAQRGVMNTEAFF.

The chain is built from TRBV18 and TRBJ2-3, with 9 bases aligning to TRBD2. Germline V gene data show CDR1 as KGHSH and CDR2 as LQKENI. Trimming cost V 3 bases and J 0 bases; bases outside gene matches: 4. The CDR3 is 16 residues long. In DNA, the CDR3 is TGTGCCAGCTCACCCCTTAGCGGGGGAAGCACAGATACGCAGTATTTT. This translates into CASSPLSGGSTDTQYF.

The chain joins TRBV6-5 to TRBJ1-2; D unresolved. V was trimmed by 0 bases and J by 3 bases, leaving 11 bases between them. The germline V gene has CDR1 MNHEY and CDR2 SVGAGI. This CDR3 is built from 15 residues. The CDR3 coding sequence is TGTGCCAGCAGTTACTCGGTTGAGGGTGACTATGGCTACACCTTC. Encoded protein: CASSYSVEGDYGYTF.

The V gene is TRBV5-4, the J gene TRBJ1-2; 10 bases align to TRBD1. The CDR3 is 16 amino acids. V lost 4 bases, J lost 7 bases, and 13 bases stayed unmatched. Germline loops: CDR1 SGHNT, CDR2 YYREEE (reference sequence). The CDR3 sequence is CASSVGTGDWSGGYTF. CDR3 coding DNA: TGTGCCAGCAGCGTCGGGACAGGGGATTGGAGCGGTGGCTACACCTTC.

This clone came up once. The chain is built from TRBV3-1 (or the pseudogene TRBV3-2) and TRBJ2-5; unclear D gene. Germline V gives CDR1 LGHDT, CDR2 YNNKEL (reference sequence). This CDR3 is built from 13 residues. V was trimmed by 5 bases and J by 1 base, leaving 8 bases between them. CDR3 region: CASSSLSQETQYF. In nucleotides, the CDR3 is TGTGCCAGCAGCTCTCTCAGCCAAGAGACCCAGTACTTC.

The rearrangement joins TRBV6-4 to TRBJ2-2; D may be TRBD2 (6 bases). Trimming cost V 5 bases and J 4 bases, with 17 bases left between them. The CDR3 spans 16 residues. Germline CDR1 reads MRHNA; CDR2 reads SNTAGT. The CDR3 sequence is CASSQMGQGGTGELFF. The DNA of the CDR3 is TGTGCCAGCAGTCAGATGGGGCAGGGAGGCACCGGGGAGCTGTTTTTT.

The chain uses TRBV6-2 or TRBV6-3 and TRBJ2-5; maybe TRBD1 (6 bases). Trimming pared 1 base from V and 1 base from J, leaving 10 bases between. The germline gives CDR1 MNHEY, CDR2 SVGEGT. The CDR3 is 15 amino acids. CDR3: CASSYLTGPQETQYF. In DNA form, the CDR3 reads TGTGCCAGCAGTTACTTGACAGGACCCCAAGAGACCCAGTACTTC.

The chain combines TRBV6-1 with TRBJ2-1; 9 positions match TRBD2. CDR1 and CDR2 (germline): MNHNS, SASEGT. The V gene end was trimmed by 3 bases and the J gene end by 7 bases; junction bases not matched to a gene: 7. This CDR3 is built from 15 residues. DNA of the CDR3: TGTGCCAGCAGTGAGAGTCTAGCGGGGAAGAATGAGCAGTTCTTC. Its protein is CASSESLAGKNEQFF.

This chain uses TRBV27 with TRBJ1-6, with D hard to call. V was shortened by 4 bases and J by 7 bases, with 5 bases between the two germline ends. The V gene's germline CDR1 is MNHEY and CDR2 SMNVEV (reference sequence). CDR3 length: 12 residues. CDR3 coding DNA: TGTGCCAGCAGTTCCAGGAATTCACCCCTCCACTTT. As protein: CASSSRNSPLHF.

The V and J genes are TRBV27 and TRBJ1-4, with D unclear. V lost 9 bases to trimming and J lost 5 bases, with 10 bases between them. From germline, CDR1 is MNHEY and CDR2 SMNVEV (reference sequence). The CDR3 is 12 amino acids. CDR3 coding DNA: TGTGCCAGTAGAAGGAGCAATGAAAAACTGTTTTTT. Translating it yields CASRRSNEKLFF. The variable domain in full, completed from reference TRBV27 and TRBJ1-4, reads EAQVTQNPRYLITVTGKKLTVTCSQNMNHEYMSWYRQDPGLGLRQIYYSMNVEVTDKGDVPEGYKVSRKEKRNFPLILESPSPNQTSLYFCASRRSNEKLFFGSGTQLSVL.

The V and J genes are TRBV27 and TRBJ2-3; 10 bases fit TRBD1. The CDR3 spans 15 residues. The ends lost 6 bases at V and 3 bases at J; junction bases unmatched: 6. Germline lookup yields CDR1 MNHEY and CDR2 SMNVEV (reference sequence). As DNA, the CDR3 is TGTGCCAGCAGCGAGGACAGGGGGAGTACAGATACGCAGTATTTT. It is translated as CASSEDRGSTDTQYF.

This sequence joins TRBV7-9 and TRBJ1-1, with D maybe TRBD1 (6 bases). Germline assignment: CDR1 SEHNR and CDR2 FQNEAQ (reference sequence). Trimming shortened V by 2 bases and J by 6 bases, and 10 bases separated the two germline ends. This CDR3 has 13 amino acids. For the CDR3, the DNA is TGTGCCAGCAGCTTATATGAGGGGGCTGAAGCTTTCTTT. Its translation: CASSLYEGAEAFF.

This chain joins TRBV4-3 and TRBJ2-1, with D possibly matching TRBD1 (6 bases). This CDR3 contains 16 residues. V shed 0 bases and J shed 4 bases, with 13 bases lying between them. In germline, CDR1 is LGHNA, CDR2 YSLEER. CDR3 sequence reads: CASSQDGRGGYNEQFF. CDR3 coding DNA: TGCGCCAGCAGCCAAGATGGCAGGGGTGGTTACAATGAGCAGTTCTTC.

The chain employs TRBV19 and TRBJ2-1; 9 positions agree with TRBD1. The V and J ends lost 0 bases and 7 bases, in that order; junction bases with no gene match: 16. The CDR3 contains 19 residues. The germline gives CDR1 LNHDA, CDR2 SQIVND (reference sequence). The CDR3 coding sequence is TGTGCCAGTAGTATAGATCTAAGGGGCTACAGGGGGCAGGGGAATGAGCAGTTCTTC. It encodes CASSIDLRGYRGQGNEQFF.

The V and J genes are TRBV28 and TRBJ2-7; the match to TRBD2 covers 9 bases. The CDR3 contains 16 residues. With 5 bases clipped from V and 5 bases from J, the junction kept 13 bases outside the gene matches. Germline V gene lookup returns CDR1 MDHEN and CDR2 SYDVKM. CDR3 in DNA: TGTGCCAGCAGTCCATTATCGCGGGGGGGCTTTAACGAGCAGTACTTC. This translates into CASSPLSRGGFNEQYF.

The CDR3 region has the DNA TGCAGCGTTGTCAGGACTGAAGCTTTCTTT. This gives the protein CSVVRTEAFF. The chain joins TRBV29-1 to TRBJ1-1; D is ambiguous. V gave up 4 bases and J gave up 5 bases, with 5 bases separating them. The CDR3 loop spans 10 amino acids. Germline V CDR1 and CDR2: SQVTM, ANQGSEA.

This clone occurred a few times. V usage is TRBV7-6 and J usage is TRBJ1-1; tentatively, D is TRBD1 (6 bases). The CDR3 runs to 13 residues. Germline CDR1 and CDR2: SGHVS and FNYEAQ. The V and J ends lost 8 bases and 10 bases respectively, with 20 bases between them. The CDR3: CASATGTTVTAFF. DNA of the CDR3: TGTGCCAGCGCTACCGGGACAACAGTAACAGCTTTCTTT.

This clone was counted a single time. As DNA, the CDR3 is TGTGCCAGCCGGACAGGGGCCTACGAGCAGTACTTC. It translates to CASRTGAYEQYF. The chain combines TRBV9 with TRBJ2-7; 9 positions match TRBD1. The J segment lost 2 bases and the V segment lost 7 bases, leaving 1 base of the junction unmatched. Germline-derived CDR1 and CDR2 are SGDLS and YYNGEE. The CDR3 length is 12 residues.

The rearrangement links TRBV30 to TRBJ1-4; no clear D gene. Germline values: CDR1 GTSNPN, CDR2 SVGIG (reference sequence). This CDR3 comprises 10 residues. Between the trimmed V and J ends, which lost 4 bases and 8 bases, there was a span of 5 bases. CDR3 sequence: CAWKNEKLFF. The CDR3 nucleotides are TGTGCCTGGAAAAACGAAAAACTGTTTTTT.

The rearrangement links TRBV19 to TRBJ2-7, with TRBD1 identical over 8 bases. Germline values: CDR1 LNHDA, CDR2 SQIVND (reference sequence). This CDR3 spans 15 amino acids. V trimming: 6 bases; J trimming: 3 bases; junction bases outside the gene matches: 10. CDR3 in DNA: TGTGCCAGTAGGGTTAGACAGGGGCCTTACTACGAGCAGTACTTC. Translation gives CASRVRQGPYYEQYF.

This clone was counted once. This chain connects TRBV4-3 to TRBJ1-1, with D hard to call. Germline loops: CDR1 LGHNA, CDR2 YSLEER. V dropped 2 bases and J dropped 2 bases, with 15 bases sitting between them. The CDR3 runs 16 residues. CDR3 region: CASSQSRWDSNTEAFF. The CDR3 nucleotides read TGCGCCAGCAGCCAATCACGGTGGGATTCAAACACTGAAGCTTTCTTT.

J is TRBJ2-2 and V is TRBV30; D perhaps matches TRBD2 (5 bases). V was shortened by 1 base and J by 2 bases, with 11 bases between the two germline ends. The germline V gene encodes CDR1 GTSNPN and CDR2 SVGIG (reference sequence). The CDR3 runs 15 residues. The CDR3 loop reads CAWSGGATNTGELFF. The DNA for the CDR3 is TGTGCCTGGAGTGGGGGAGCAACAAACACCGGGGAGCTGTTTTTT. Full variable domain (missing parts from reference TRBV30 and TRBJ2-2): SQTIHQWPATLVQPVGSPLSLECTVEGTSNPNLYWYRQAAGRGLQLLFYSVGIGQISSEVPQNLSASRPQDRQFILSSKKLLLSDSGFYLCAWSGGATNTGELFFGEGSRLTVL.

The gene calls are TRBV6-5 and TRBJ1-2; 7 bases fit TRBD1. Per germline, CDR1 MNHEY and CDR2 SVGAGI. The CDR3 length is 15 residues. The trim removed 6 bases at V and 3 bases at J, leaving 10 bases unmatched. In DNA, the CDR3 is TGTGCCAGCAGCCACGGGACAGCCCATTACTATGGCTACACCTTC. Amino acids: CASSHGTAHYYGYTF.

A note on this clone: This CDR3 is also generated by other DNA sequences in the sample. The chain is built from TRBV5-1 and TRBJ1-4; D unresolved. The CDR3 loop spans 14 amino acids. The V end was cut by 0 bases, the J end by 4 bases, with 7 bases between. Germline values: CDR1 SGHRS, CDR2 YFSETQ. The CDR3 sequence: CASSLVPGNEKLFF. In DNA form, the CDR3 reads TGCGCCAGCAGCTTGGTGCCGGGTAATGAAAAACTGTTTTTT.

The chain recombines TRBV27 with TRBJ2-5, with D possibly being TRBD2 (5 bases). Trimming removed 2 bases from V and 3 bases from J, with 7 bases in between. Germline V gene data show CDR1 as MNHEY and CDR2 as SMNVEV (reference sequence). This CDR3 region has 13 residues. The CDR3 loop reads CASSLREKETQYF. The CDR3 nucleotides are TGTGCCAGCAGTTTAAGGGAGAAAGAGACCCAGTACTTC.

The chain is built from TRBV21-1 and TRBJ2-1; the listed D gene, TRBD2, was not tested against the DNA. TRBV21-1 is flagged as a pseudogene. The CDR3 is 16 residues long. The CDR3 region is CASSPTPAVPDNEQFF. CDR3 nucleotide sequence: TGTGCCAGCAGCCCAACCCCCGCGGTTCCAGACAATGAGCAGTTCTTC.

Here the CDR3 DNA reads TGTGCCAGCTCTCCGGACAACAATGAGCAGTTCTTC. This gives the protein CASSPDNNEQFF. The gene calls are TRBV18 and TRBJ2-1; maybe TRBD1 (5 bases). Trimming took off 6 bases at V and 5 bases at J, with 8 bases between the two ends. The CDR3 runs to 12 residues. Germline CDR1 and CDR2: KGHSH and LQKENI.

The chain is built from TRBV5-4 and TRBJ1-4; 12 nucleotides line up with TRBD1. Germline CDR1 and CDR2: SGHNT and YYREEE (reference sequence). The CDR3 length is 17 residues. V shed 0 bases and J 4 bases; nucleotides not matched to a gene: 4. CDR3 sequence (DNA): TGTGCCAGCAGCTTGGTTGGGACAGGGGGCGGTAATGAAAAACTGTTTTTT. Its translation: CASSLVGTGGGNEKLFF.

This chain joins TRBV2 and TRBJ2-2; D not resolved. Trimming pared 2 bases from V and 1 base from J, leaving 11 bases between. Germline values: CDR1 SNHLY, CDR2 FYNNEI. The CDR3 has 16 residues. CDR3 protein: CASSEWGPMNTGELFF. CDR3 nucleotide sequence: TGTGCCAGCAGTGAATGGGGTCCGATGAACACCGGGGAGCTGTTTTTT. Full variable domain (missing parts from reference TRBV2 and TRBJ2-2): EPEVTQTPSHQVTQMGQEVILRCVPISNHLYFYWYRQILGQKVEFLVSFYNNEISEKSEIFDDQFSVERPDGSNFTLKIRSTKLEDSAMYFCASSEWGPMNTGELFFGEGSRLTVL.

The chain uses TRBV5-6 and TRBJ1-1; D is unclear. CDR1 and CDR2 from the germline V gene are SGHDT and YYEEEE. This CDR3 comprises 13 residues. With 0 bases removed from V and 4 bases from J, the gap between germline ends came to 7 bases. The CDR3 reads CASSLDRVTEAFF. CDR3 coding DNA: TGTGCCAGCAGCTTGGACCGTGTCACTGAAGCTTTCTTT.

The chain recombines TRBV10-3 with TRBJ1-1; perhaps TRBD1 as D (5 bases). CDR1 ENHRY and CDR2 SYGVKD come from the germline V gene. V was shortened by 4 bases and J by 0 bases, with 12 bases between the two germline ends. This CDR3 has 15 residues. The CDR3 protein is CAISARTIMNTEAFF. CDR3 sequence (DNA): TGTGCCATCAGTGCCAGGACAATTATGAACACTGAAGCTTTCTTT.

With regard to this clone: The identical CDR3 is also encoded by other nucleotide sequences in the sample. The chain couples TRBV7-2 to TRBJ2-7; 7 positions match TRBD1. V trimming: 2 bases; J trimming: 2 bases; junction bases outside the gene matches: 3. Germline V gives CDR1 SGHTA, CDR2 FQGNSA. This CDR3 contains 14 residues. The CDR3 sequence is CASSLRQGAYEQYF. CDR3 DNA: TGTGCCAGCAGCTTACGACAGGGTGCCTACGAGCAGTACTTC.